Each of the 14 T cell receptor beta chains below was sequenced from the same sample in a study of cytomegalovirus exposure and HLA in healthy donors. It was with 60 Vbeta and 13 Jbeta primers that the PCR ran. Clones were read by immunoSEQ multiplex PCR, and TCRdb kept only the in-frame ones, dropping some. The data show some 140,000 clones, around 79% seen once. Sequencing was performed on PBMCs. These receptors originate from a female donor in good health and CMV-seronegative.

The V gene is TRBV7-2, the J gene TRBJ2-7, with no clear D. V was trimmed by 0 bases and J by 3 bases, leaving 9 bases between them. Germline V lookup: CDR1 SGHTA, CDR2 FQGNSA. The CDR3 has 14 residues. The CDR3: CASSLAGEYYEQYF. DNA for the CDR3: TGTGCCAGCAGCTTAGCGGGCGAGTACTACGAGCAGTACTTC.

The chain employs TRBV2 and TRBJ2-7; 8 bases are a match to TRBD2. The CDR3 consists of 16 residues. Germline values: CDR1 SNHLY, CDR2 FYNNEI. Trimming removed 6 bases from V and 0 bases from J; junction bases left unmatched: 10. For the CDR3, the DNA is TGTGCCAGCAGCTATTGGGTAGCGGGGCGCTCCTACGAGCAGTACTTC. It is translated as CASSYWVAGRSYEQYF.

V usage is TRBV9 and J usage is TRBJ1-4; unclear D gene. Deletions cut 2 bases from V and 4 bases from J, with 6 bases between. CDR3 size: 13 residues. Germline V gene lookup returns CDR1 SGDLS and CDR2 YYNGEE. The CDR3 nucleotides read TGTGCCAGCAGCGTCTCGGGTAATGAAAAACTGTTTTTT. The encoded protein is CASSVSGNEKLFF. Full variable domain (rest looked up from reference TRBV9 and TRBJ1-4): DSGVTQTPKHLITATGQRVTLRCSPRSGDLSVYWYQQSLDQGLQFLIQYYNGEERAKGNILERFSAQQFPDLHSELNLSSLELGDSALYFCASSVSGNEKLFFGSGTQLSVL.

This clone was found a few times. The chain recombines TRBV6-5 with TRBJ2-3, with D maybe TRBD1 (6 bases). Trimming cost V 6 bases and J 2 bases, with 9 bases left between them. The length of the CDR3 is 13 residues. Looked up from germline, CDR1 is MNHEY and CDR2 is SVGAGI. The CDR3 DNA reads TGTGCCAGCAGGAGGGACATCACAGATACGCAGTATTTT. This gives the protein CASRRDITDTQYF.

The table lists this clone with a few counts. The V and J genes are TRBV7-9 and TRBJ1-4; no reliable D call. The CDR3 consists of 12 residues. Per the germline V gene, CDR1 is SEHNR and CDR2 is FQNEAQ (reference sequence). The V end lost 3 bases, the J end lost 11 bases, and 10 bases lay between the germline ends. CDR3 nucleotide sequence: TGTGCCAGCAGCTTGTCGGTCGGGAAACTGTTTTTT. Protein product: CASSLSVGKLFF.

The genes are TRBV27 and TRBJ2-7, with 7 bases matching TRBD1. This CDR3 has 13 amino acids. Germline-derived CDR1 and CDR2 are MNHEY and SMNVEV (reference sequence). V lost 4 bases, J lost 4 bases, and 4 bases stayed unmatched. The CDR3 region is CASSYRGAYEQYF. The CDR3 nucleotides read TGTGCCAGCAGTTACAGGGGAGCTTACGAGCAGTACTTC.

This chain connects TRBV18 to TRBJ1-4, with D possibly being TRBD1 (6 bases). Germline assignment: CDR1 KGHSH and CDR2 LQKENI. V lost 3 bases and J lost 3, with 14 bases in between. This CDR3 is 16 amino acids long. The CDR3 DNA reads TGTGCCAGCTCACCGGGGGCCACCCAGTCTAATGAAAAACTGTTTTTT. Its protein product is CASSPGATQSNEKLFF.

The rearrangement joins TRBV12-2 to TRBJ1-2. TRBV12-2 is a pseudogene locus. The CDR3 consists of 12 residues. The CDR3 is CASLRGLPGYTF. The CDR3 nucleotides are TGTGCAAGTCTCCGAGGGCTCCCTGGCTACACCTTC.

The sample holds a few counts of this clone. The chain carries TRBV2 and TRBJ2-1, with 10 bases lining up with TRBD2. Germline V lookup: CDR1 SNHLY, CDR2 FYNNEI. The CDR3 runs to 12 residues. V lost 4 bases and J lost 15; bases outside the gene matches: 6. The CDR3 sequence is CASSGESGRAFF. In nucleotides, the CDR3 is TGTGCCAGCAGTGGAGAAAGCGGGAGGGCGTTCTTC.

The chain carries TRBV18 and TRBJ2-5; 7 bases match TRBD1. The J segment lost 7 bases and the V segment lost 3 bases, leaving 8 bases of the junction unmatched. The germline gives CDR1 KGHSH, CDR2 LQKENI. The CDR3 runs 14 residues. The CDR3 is CASSPRDRDGTQYF. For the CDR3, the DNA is TGTGCCAGCTCACCGAGAGACAGGGATGGGACCCAGTACTTC.

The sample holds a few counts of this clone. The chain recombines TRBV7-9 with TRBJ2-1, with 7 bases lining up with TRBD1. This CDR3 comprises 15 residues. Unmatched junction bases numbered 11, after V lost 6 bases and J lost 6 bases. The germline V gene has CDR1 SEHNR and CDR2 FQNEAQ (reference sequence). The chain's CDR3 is CASSARGGVGNEQFF. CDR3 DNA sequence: TGTGCCAGCAGTGCCAGAGGGGGCGTAGGCAATGAGCAGTTCTTC.

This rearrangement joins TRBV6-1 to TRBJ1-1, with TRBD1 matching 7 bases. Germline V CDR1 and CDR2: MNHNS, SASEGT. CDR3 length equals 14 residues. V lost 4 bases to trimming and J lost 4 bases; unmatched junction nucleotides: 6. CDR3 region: CASSVRGQRTEAFF. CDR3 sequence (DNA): TGTGCCAGCAGTGTGAGGGGGCAACGCACTGAAGCTTTCTTT.

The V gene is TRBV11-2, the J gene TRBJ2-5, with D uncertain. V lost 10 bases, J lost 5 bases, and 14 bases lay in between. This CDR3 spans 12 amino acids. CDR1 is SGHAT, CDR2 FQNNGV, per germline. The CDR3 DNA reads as TGTGCCACTTCGCGAGAGGAGGAGACCCAGTACTTC. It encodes CATSREEETQYF.

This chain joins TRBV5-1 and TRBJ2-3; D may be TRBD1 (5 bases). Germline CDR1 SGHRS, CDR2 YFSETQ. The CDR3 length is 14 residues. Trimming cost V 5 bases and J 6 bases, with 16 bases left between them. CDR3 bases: TGCGCCAGCAGAGGGGTTCTAGGCTTGGATACGCAGTATTTT. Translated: CASRGVLGLDTQYF.